Below are 23 T cell receptor beta chains sequenced from a single sample in a study of blood T cell repertoires in COVID-19. The repertoire was sequenced with immunoSEQ multiplex PCR; TCRdb's copy has only in-frame clones and lacks some. The sample yields 70,000 or so clones, about 70% seen once. The specimen sequenced was peripheral blood. The receptors were sampled from a woman in her 70s with acute or convalescent COVID-19.

V is TRBV15 and J is TRBJ2-4; TRBD1 matches at 7 bases. Germline lookup yields CDR1 LNHNV and CDR2 YYDKDF (reference sequence). The CDR3 has 17 amino acids. With 0 bases clipped from V and 8 bases from J, the junction kept 13 bases outside the gene matches. CDR3 protein: CATSRERQGVVGDIQYF. The CDR3 DNA sequence: TGTGCCACCAGCAGAGAAAGGCAGGGGGTAGTAGGAGACATTCAGTACTTC.

This clone occurred a few times. The rearrangement uses TRBV30 and TRBJ1-5; the D gene is possibly TRBD1 (5 bases). The germline V gene encodes CDR1 GTSNPN and CDR2 SVGIG (reference sequence). Trimming left V 5 bases short and J 4 bases short, with 12 bases between. CDR3 length equals 13 residues. The CDR3 DNA sequence: TGTGCCTGGGAGGAGGGGCTTAATCAGCCCCAGCATTTT. Amino acids: CAWEEGLNQPQHF. The full variable domain, rest sourced from reference TRBV30 and TRBJ1-5, is SQTIHQWPATLVQPVGSPLSLECTVEGTSNPNLYWYRQAAGRGLQLLFYSVGIGQISSEVPQNLSASRPQDRQFILSSKKLLLSDSGFYLCAWEEGLNQPQHFGDGTRLSIL.

The chain is built from TRBV9 and TRBJ2-7; TRBD1 matches at 9 bases. Germline lookup yields CDR1 SGDLS and CDR2 YYNGEE. V lost 4 bases and J lost 5; bases outside the gene matches: 10. This CDR3 is 15 amino acids long. CDR3 protein: CASSPQGQGKDEQYF. The CDR3 coding sequence is TGTGCCAGCAGCCCCCAGGGACAGGGAAAGGACGAGCAGTACTTC.

J is TRBJ2-3 and V is TRBV11-2, with TRBD2 identical over 12 bases. The V segment lost 5 bases and the J segment 6 bases; nucleotides outside the gene matches: 9. Germline V gene lookup returns CDR1 SGHAT and CDR2 FQNNGV. The CDR3 sequence is 16 residues long. Here the CDR3 reads CASSPGLAGRWDTQYF. The CDR3, as DNA: TGTGCCAGCAGCCCGGGACTAGCGGGTAGATGGGATACGCAGTATTTT. Supplemented by reference TRBV11-2 and TRBJ2-3, the full variable domain reads EAGVAQSPRYKIIEKRQSVAFWCNPISGHATLYWYQQILGQGPKLLIQFQNNGVVDDSQLPKDRFSAERLKGVDSTLKIQPAKLEDSAVYLCASSPGLAGRWDTQYFGPGTRLTVL.

The chain links TRBV19 to TRBJ2-1, with 7 positions matching TRBD2. Germline-derived CDR1 and CDR2 are LNHDA and SQIVND (reference sequence). V lost 10 bases, J lost 7 bases, and 16 bases stayed unmatched. The CDR3 runs to 15 residues. The CDR3 here is CATNRREGKGNEQFF. The DNA for the CDR3 is TGTGCCACCAACCGAAGGGAGGGCAAAGGGAATGAGCAGTTCTTC.

This chain links TRBV28 with TRBJ2-7; a possible D gene is TRBD1 (6 bases). V lost 2 bases, J lost 5 bases, and 13 bases lay in between. Germline CDR1 reads MDHEN; CDR2 reads SYDVKM. The CDR3 extends over 14 amino acids. The CDR3 is CASSLASDSNEQYF. The DNA for the CDR3 is TGTGCCAGCAGTTTAGCCTCGGACAGTAACGAGCAGTACTTC.

J is TRBJ1-6 and V is TRBV5-4; D gene ambiguous. Trimming shortened V by 0 bases and J by 5 bases, and 9 bases separated the two germline ends. This CDR3 has 15 residues. From germline, CDR1 is SGHNT and CDR2 YYREEE (reference sequence). DNA of the CDR3: TGTGCCAGCAGCTTGGACAGCCAGAATAATTCACCCCTCCACTTT. Protein: CASSLDSQNNSPLHF. Full variable domain (remainder filled in from reference TRBV5-4 and TRBJ1-6): ETGVTQSPTHLIKTRGQQVTLRCSSQSGHNTVSWYQQALGQGPQFIFQYYREEENGRGNFPPRFSGLQFPNYSSELNVNALELDDSALYLCASSLDSQNNSPLHFGNGTRLTVT.

This clone was detected only once. This chain links TRBV5-4 with TRBJ2-1, with D possibly TRBD1 on 5 matching bases. V was trimmed by 4 bases and J by 4 bases, leaving 12 bases between them. The length of the CDR3 is 14 residues. From germline, CDR1 is SGHNT and CDR2 YYREEE (reference sequence). CDR3 DNA: TGTGCCAGCAGCCCGTCGACAGAGTACAATGAGCAGTTCTTC. Translated: CASSPSTEYNEQFF.

Only one count was recorded for this clone. The rearrangement links TRBV27 to TRBJ2-5; TRBD2 matches at 15 bases. After removal of 7 bases from V and 7 bases from J, the junction contained 16 bases not matched to a gene. Per germline, CDR1 MNHEY and CDR2 SMNVEV (reference sequence). CDR3 length equals 18 residues. The CDR3 DNA reads as TGTGCCAGCACTCTAACCGGGACTAGCGGGAGGCCCGGGGGGACCCAGTACTTC. Translating it yields CASTLTGTSGRPGGTQYF.

V is TRBV28 and J is TRBJ1-1; 8 nucleotides align to TRBD1. Germline values: CDR1 MDHEN, CDR2 SYDVKM. The CDR3 is 14 residues long. J was trimmed by 10 bases and V by 4 bases; bases with no gene match: 11. For the CDR3, the DNA is TGTGCCAGCAGTTCCACAACAGGGGGTGTTGGAGCTTTCTTT. Its translation: CASSSTTGGVGAFF.

This chain uses TRBV30 with TRBJ1-1, with D maybe TRBD1 (6 bases). Trimming pared 2 bases from V and 5 bases from J, leaving 15 bases between. The CDR3 consists of 14 residues. CDR1 GTSNPN and CDR2 SVGIG come from the germline V gene (reference sequence). The CDR3, as DNA: TGTGCCTGGAGTAAACGACAGGCTGGAACTGAAGCTTTCTTT. Amino acids: CAWSKRQAGTEAFF.

V gene TRBV7-3 combines with J gene TRBJ1-1; D is unclear. The V gene's germline CDR1 is SGHTA and CDR2 FQGTGA. Trimming pared 3 bases from V and 1 base from J, leaving 9 bases between. This CDR3 spans 14 amino acids. The CDR3 bases are TGTGCCAGCAGCTTTACTCCGGGGAACACTGAAGCTTTCTTT. Amino acids: CASSFTPGNTEAFF.

The genes are TRBV2 and TRBJ2-1; D is unresolved. Germline lookup yields CDR1 SNHLY and CDR2 FYNNEI. The CDR3 covers 15 residues. V lost 6 bases, J lost 9 bases, and 21 bases lay in between. DNA for the CDR3: TGTGCCAGCAGCGCCGGTGATATGGGCACGAGTGAGCAGTTCTTC. Residues: CASSAGDMGTSEQFF.

The chain couples TRBV4-1 to TRBJ2-2; tentative D call: TRBD2 (6 bases). Germline loops: CDR1 MGHRA, CDR2 YSYEKL. V was trimmed by 8 bases and J by 4 bases, leaving 17 bases between them. The CDR3 extends over 15 amino acids. The CDR3 DNA is TGCGCCAGCTCAACGGAGGGGTGGGGCACCGGGGAGCTGTTTTTT. Translation gives CASSTEGWGTGELFF.

This chain links TRBV27 with TRBJ2-2; 7 bases map to TRBD1. Germline V gene lookup returns CDR1 MNHEY and CDR2 SMNVEV (reference sequence). The CDR3 is 15 amino acids. V lost 10 bases and J lost 3; bases outside the gene matches: 11. The CDR3 DNA is TGTGCCACTTCAGGGGGAATTGTTGACACCGGGGAGCTGTTTTTT. Translation: CATSGGIVDTGELFF.

J is TRBJ1-2 and V is TRBV27; tentatively, D is TRBD1 (5 bases). The germline V and J ends were trimmed by 7 bases and 4 bases, with 25 bases remaining between them. The CDR3 sequence is 17 residues long. Germline-derived CDR1 and CDR2 are MNHEY and SMNVEV (reference sequence). This chain's CDR3 is CASTSFAGPRDSYGYTF. CDR3 nucleotides: TGTGCCAGCACATCTTTTGCAGGGCCCAGGGATAGCTATGGCTACACCTTC.

The chain is built from TRBV11-2 and TRBJ2-5; 9 bases are a match to TRBD1. Per germline, CDR1 SGHAT and CDR2 FQNNGV. The V and J ends lost 5 bases and 5 bases, in that order; junction bases with no gene match: 6. This CDR3 is built from 14 residues. The CDR3, as DNA: TGTGCCAGCAGCCCGGACAGGGGAGGGGAGACCCAGTACTTC. Translating it yields CASSPDRGGETQYF.

This clone was counted only a few times. The J gene is TRBJ1-1, the V gene TRBV5-6, with 7 bases identical to TRBD1. V shed 2 bases and J 1 base; nucleotides not matched to a gene: 2. From germline, CDR1 is SGHDT and CDR2 YYEEEE. This CDR3 region has 14 residues. The CDR3 region is CASSFGTANTEAFF. The CDR3 DNA sequence: TGTGCCAGCAGCTTCGGGACAGCGAACACTGAAGCTTTCTTT. Full variable domain (missing parts from reference TRBV5-6 and TRBJ1-1): DAGVTQSPTHLIKTRGQQVTLRCSPKSGHDTVSWYQQALGQGPQFIFQYYEEEERQRGNFPDRFSGHQFPNYSSELNVNALLLGDSALYLCASSFGTANTEAFFGQGTRLTVV.

This chain links TRBV7-9 with TRBJ1-6, with 10 nucleotides matching TRBD1. The CDR3 covers 15 residues. V was pared by 5 bases and J by 7 bases, with 5 bases of the junction left unmatched. The germline V gene encodes CDR1 SEHNR and CDR2 FQNEAQ (reference sequence). Here the CDR3 reads CASSPSGQGNSPLHF. Written as DNA, the CDR3 is TGTGCCAGCAGCCCCTCGGGACAGGGGAATTCACCCCTCCACTTT.

The chain has TRBV19 and TRBJ2-3, with TRBD1 as a possible D gene (6 bases). The germline V gene encodes CDR1 LNHDA and CDR2 SQIVND (reference sequence). The V end lost 5 bases, the J end lost 8 bases, and 20 bases lay between the germline ends. This CDR3 is built from 15 residues. This chain's CDR3 is CASSEGQSPGRTQYF. DNA for the CDR3: TGTGCCAGTAGTGAAGGACAGTCCCCAGGGCGTACGCAGTATTTT. Full variable domain (outside the CDR3, taken from reference TRBV19 and TRBJ2-3): DGGITQSPKYLFRKEGQNVTLSCEQNLNHDAMYWYRQDPGQGLRLIYYSQIVNDFQKGDIAEGYSVSREKKESFPLTVTSAQKNPTAFYLCASSEGQSPGRTQYFGPGTRLTVL.

The V gene is TRBV18, the J gene TRBJ2-3; 7 bases fit TRBD1. Germline assignment: CDR1 KGHSH and CDR2 LQKENI. With V trimmed by 5 bases and J by 0 bases, 8 bases remained unmatched. CDR3 length equals 16 residues. The CDR3 DNA is TGTGCCAGCTCAAACGTTAGGGGGCTCAGCACAGATACGCAGTATTTT. Translating it yields CASSNVRGLSTDTQYF.

V and J are TRBV5-1 and TRBJ2-7, with a possible D match to TRBD1 (5 bases). Germline V gene data show CDR1 as SGHRS and CDR2 as YFSETQ. The CDR3 is 13 residues long. Trimming took off 0 bases at V and 7 bases at J, with 11 bases between the two ends. The CDR3 nucleotides are TGCGCCAGCAGCTTGGCCGGCAGGGAAGAGCAGTACTTC. Protein sequence: CASSLAGREEQYF.

This clone was detected a few times. The chain carries TRBV7-2 and TRBJ1-2; TRBD1 matches 9 bases. This CDR3 comprises 15 residues. Losses at the gene ends were 1 base for V and 7 bases for J; bases not matched to a gene: 7. Germline CDR1 reads SGHTA; CDR2 reads FQGNSA. In DNA form, the CDR3 reads TGTGCCAGCAGCTTAGTATTCGGGACAGGGCTTGGCTACACCTTC. Amino acids: CASSLVFGTGLGYTF.